The rows below give T cell receptor beta chains drawn from one sample of a study of T cells in localized non-small cell lung cancer. Assay used: immunoSEQ multiplex PCR; TCRdb lists only in-frame clones, some missing. The repertoire holds approximately 7,000 clones, with about 47% as singletons. This material consisted of lung tumor tissue, taken before any cancer treatment. All receptors come from a man between 35 and 75 years old with stage III lung adenocarcinoma. CDR3s leave out the opening cysteine and the closing phenylalanine or tryptophan. The order of the fields is V gene, J gene, clone size, CDR3 protein. Some rows mark clone size as missing; the rest say once, few, many or name a class of expanded clone.

TRBV7-5,TRBJ1-5,few,ASSQVDGDNQPQH
TRBV6-8,TRBJ2-3,medium-sized,ASRASTDTQY
TRBV10-3,TRBJ1-1,NA,AMTELNTEAF
TRBV7-6,TRBJ2-2,NA,ASSPRTGRNTGELF
TRBV18,TRBJ1-6,NA,ASSAGTGPNSPLH
TRBV12-5,TRBJ1-1,few,ASGLQGNTEAF
TRBV19,TRBJ1-2,NA,ATDNGLNYGYT
TRBV14,TRBJ1-3,NA,ASSQDGQTVSGNTIY
TRBV19,TRBJ1-1,few,ASSIHQKNTEAF
TRBV11-3,TRBJ1-5,few,ASSLDLIGHYSNQPQH
TRBV6-8,TRBJ2-7,medium-sized,ASSYSKDRVRYEQY
TRBV19,TRBJ2-7,few,ASSPRDRTYEQY
TRBV30,TRBJ2-7,NA,AWSVAYEQY
TRBV6-8,TRBJ2-7,few,ASSDLTALYEQY
TRBV15,TRBJ2-5,NA,ATSPRRDKRETQY
TRBV19,TRBJ2-1,NA,ARPPASDGSNEQF
TRBV9,TRBJ1-1,once,ASSYSPNTEAF
TRBV2,TRBJ2-1,few,ASSRFSSSYNEQF
TRBV19,TRBJ1-1,NA,ASSNLGGTQNTEAF
TRBV2,TRBJ2-1,few,ASSYGLAGATSEQF
TRBV29-1,TRBJ1-5,NA,SVVESGQGGQPQH
TRBV28,TRBJ2-5,NA,ASSPTLIRTVETQY
TRBV19,TRBJ2-2,once,ASSSRNIGELF
TRBV6-8,TRBJ1-1,NA,ASSDGSPNTEAF
TRBV19,TRBJ2-7,NA,ASSIRGDEQY
TRBV9,TRBJ1-5,medium-sized,ASGGQQDQPQH
TRBV15,TRBJ2-7,NA,ATSRRRGSNGYEQY
TRBV9,TRBJ1-1,medium-sized,ASTRTDPPVTEAF
TRBV19,TRBJ2-2,NA,ASSIGALGELF
TRBV9,TRBJ2-7,NA,ASRQGQGVEEQY
TRBV8-2,TRBJ1-3,NA,ASSLRATSSGNTIY
TRBV18,TRBJ2-1,NA,ASSPVSQGWF
TRBV6-8,TRBJ2-1,NA,ASSFPRTEQF
TRBV15,TRBJ2-3,once,ATSRGGGEDTQY
TRBV11-3,TRBJ1-4,medium-sized,ASGKQTATNEKLF
TRBV11-3,TRBJ2-1,few,ASSLLAGGYNEQF
TRBV11-3,TRBJ2-2,NA,ASPYPGPDTGELF